Shown below are 11 T cell receptor beta chains from a single sample sequenced in a study of blood T cell repertoires in COVID-19. The method was immunoSEQ multiplex PCR; TCRdb's version includes in-frame clones alone and lacks a portion of them. The data contain a few hundred thousand clones, roughly 84% of them singletons. Sample: PBMCs or T cells enriched from blood (not recorded which). The source is a woman in her 30s who had recovered from COVID-19.

This rearrangement joins TRBV5-1 to TRBJ2-1, with a weak D call TRBD2 (7 bases). This CDR3 comprises 15 residues. V lost 5 bases, J lost 2 bases, and 14 bases lay in between. The germline V gene has CDR1 SGHRS and CDR2 YFSETQ. The CDR3 sequence is CASRDRGAAYNEQFF. The CDR3 region has the DNA TGCGCCAGCAGGGATCGGGGGGCGGCCTACAATGAGCAGTTCTTC.

V gene TRBV7-2 combines with J gene TRBJ2-3; TRBD2 aligns across 7 bases. The CDR3 covers 17 residues. Trimming at V came to 2 bases and at J to 6 bases, leaving 14 bases not matched to a gene. The V gene's germline CDR1 is SGHTA and CDR2 FQGNSA. The CDR3 is CASSLNGGSNIFDTQYF. The CDR3 DNA sequence: TGTGCCAGCAGCTTAAATGGCGGGAGTAATATTTTTGATACGCAGTATTTT.

The rearrangement uses TRBV19 and TRBJ2-3; possibly TRBD2 for D (6 bases). CDR1 is LNHDA and CDR2 is SQIVND in the germline V gene (reference sequence). The ends were cut back, 7 bases at V and 0 bases at J, with 14 bases in the middle. The CDR3 is 15 amino acids. The CDR3 DNA follows: TGTGCCAGTACCCCTGGCGGGGCTAGCACAGATACGCAGTATTTT. Protein product: CASTPGGASTDTQYF.

This chain connects TRBV6-5 to TRBJ1-4; 9 nucleotides align to TRBD1. The CDR3 is 15 amino acids. V shed 5 bases, J shed 7 bases, and the junction held 8 bases outside the gene matches. Looked up from germline, CDR1 is MNHEY and CDR2 is SVGAGI. The DNA of the CDR3 is TGTGCCAGCAGTCGCCCGGGACAGGGTGTTGAAAAACTGTTTTTT. It specifies CASSRPGQGVEKLFF.

The chain carries TRBV7-8 and TRBJ2-1, with D possibly TRBD1 on 5 matching bases. V was shortened by 1 base and J by 5 bases, with 12 bases between the two germline ends. Per germline, CDR1 SGHVS and CDR2 FQNEAQ. CDR3 length: 15 residues. CDR3 amino acids: CASSLDYRRNNEQFF. In DNA, the CDR3 is TGTGCCAGCAGCTTAGATTACAGGAGAAACAATGAGCAGTTCTTC.

The CDR3 region has the DNA TGTGCCAGCTCACCAACAGGGATTAGGAACACTGAAGCTTTCTTT. It yields the protein CASSPTGIRNTEAFF. The rearrangement joins TRBV18 to TRBJ1-1; possibly TRBD1 for D (6 bases). The CDR3 sequence is 15 residues long. V was shortened by 2 bases and J by 1 base, with 11 bases between the two germline ends. The germline CDR1 and CDR2 sequences are KGHSH and LQKENI.

The sample holds one count of this clone. The V and J genes are TRBV28 and TRBJ1-6; TRBD1 matches 7 bases. The CDR3 sequence is 14 residues long. Trimming took 8 bases from V and 7 from J; bases not matched to a gene: 8. Germline values: CDR1 MDHEN, CDR2 SYDVKM. Written as DNA, the CDR3 is TGTGCCAGCGGAATGACAGGGCGAAATTCACCCCTCCACTTT. It codes for CASGMTGRNSPLHF.

The chain employs TRBV21-1 and TRBJ2-7; whether TRBD2, the table's D call, matches the DNA was not checked. TRBV21-1 counts as a pseudogene. The CDR3 loop spans 16 amino acids. The CDR3 is CASSKKPTSGSSEQYF. DNA of the CDR3: TGTGCCAGCAGCAAAAAACCCACTAGCGGGAGCTCCGAGCAGTACTTC.

The chain carries TRBV4-1 and TRBJ1-1, with TRBD1 matching 12 bases. The J segment lost 1 base and the V segment lost 4 bases, leaving 4 bases of the junction unmatched. The CDR3 is 16 amino acids. The germline gives CDR1 MGHRA, CDR2 YSYEKL. The CDR3 DNA is TGCGCCAGCAGCCTACCGGGACAGGGGGCGAACACTGAAGCTTTCTTT. Translating it yields CASSLPGQGANTEAFF.

V usage is TRBV4-1 and J usage is TRBJ1-1, with 11 bases aligning to TRBD1. The CDR3 contains 22 residues. The V and J ends lost 1 base and 1 base, in that order; junction bases with no gene match: 20. From germline, CDR1 is MGHRA and CDR2 YSYEKL. As DNA, the CDR3 is TGCGCCAGCAGCCAAGGGCCTATGGGACAGGGGGTCTCCAAGAGGAAGAACACTGAAGCTTTCTTT. This translates into CASSQGPMGQGVSKRKNTEAFF.

The chain recombines TRBV27 with TRBJ1-2, with 7 bases aligning to TRBD1. CDR1 and CDR2 (germline): MNHEY, SMNVEV (reference sequence). The CDR3 consists of 14 residues. V shed 5 bases and J 7 bases; nucleotides not matched to a gene: 10. The CDR3 loop is CASSVQGGTAGYTF. Here the CDR3 DNA reads TGTGCCAGCAGTGTCCAGGGGGGAACAGCTGGCTACACCTTC.